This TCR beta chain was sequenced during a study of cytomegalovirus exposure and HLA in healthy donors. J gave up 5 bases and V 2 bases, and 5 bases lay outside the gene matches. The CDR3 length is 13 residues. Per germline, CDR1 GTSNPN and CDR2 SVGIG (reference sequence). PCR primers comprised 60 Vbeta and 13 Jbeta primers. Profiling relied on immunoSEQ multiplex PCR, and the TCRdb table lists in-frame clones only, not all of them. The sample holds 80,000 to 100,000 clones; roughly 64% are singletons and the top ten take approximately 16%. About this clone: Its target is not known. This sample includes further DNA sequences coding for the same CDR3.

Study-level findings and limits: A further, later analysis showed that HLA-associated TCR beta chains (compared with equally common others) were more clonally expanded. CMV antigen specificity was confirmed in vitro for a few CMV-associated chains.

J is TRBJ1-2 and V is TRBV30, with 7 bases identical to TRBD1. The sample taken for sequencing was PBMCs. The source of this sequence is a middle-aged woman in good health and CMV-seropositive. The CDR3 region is CAWSRDRPYGYTF. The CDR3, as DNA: TGTGCCTGGAGTCGGGACAGACCATATGGCTACACCTTC.